This is a list of T cell receptor beta chains from one sample in a study of response to subunit inactivated influenza vaccine. TCRdb called the RT-PCR reads again in MiXCR, with one record for every CDR3 protein. The sample lists about 700,000 distinct CDR3 sequences; roughly 14% were seen once. The starting material was PBMCs from blood, obtained 14 to 15 days before vaccination. The receptor set was obtained from a man in his fifties who received an inactivated influenza vaccine. Both conserved end residues are part of each CDR3. The D gene is left open where the match is weak. Only part of the rows carry a size: once, few, many, or a class if the clone is expanded.

TRBV5-1	few	TRBJ2-1	TRBD1	TGCGCCAGCAGCTTTGGCGGACAGGGCTCGAATGAGCAGTTCTTC	CASSFGGQGSNEQFF
TRBV20-1	NA	TRBJ2-7	TRBD2	TGCAGTGCTAGTCGTACCCTAGCGGGGGATTCCTACGAGCAGTACTTC	CSASRTLAGDSYEQYF
TRBV10-3	many	TRBJ1-1	TRBD1	TGTGCCATCAGGGGGACAGGGGGCATCGCTGAAGCTTTCTTT	CAIRGTGGIAEAFF
TRBV6-1	many	TRBJ1-6	TRBD1	TGTGCCAGCAGTCCCCCTGGACAGGGGGTACCCCTCCACTTT	CASSPPGQGVPLHF
TRBV23-1	few	TRBJ2-7	NA	TGCGCCAGCAGTCAATCGACGACAGGCGGACCCCGAGGATCCTCCTACGAGCAGTACTTC	CASSQSTTGGPRGSSYEQYF
TRBV6-2/TRBV6-3	few	TRBJ2-1	TRBD1	TGTGCCAGCAGTTACAGGGACAGACTATACAATGAGCAGTTCTTC	CASSYRDRLYNEQFF
TRBV6-1	few	TRBJ2-7	TRBD1	TGTGCCAGCAGTAATCCGGGACAGGGGACCTACGAGCAGTACTTC	CASSNPGQGTYEQYF
TRBV27	many	TRBJ2-2	NA	TGTGCCAGCAGTTTCCGCGCGAACACCGGGGAGCTGTTTTTT	CASSFRANTGELFF
TRBV20-1	few	TRBJ2-7	NA	TGCAGTGCGGGACGAAGACTGGAGCAGTACTTC	CSAGRRLEQYF
TRBV4-3	NA	TRBJ1-2	TRBD1	TGCGCCAGCAGCCAAGAGAGGGGGCGCCCCTATGGCTACACCTTC	CASSQERGRPYGYTF
TRBV4-3	few	TRBJ2-5	NA	TGCGCCAGCAGCCAAGGAAGGGGGATTTACCAAGAGACCCAGTACTTC	CASSQGRGIYQETQYF
TRBV5-1	many	TRBJ2-3	NA	TGCGCCAGCAGCGAAGCCCCCCCCCAACAGTACACAGATACGCAGTATTTT	CASSEAPPQQYTDTQYF
TRBV7-8	few	TRBJ2-2	NA	TGTGCCAGCAGCTTAGTGGGAGGAAGCGGGAACACCGGGGAGCTGTTTTTT	CASSLVGGSGNTGELFF
TRBV5-5	NA	TRBJ1-2	NA	TGTGCCAGCAGCTTGGTACGGACAGCAACTAACTATGGCTACACCTTC	CASSLVRTATNYGYTF
TRBV21-1	many	TRBJ2-7	NA	TGTGCCAGCAGCGACAGGGGCGGGGAACACCCCTACGAGCAGTACTTC	CASSDRGGEHPYEQYF
TRBV7-8	NA	TRBJ2-1	TRBD2	TGTGCCAGCAGCTCCCGGAGAGGGCAGCGGGAGTTCTACAATGAGCAGTTCTTC	CASSSRRGQREFYNEQFF
TRBV12-3/TRBV12-4	few	TRBJ2-2	NA	TGTGCCAGCAGTTCGCGTCGGTCCAACACCGGGGAGCTGTTTTTT	CASSSRRSNTGELFF
TRBV19	NA	TRBJ2-1	NA	TGTGCCAGTAGTATCGGCAATTTGAATGAGCAGTTCTTC	CASSIGNLNEQFF
TRBV6-6	few	TRBJ2-1	NA	TGTGCCACCACGGACAGCTACAATGAGCAGTTCTTC	CATTDSYNEQFF
TRBV21-1	few	TRBJ2-1	NA	TGTGCCAGCAGCAAACGGGTGGGGAGCTCCTACAATGAGCAGTTCTTC	CASSKRVGSSYNEQFF
TRBV20-1	many	TRBJ2-5	TRBD2	TGCAGTGCTAGTTTTCTAGCGGGAGCTGGGGAGACCCAGTACTTC	CSASFLAGAGETQYF
TRBV4-3	many	TRBJ2-1	NA	TGCGCCAGCAGCCAACAGGGAACGGGGCAGTTCTTC	CASSQQGTGQFF
TRBV20-1	many	TRBJ2-5	NA	TGCAGTGGGACTCGGGGGGCTCAAGAGACCCAGTACTTC	CSGTRGAQETQYF
TRBV18	once	TRBJ2-3	NA	TGTGCCAGCTCAGAGGACCTATCTAGCACAGATACGCAGTATTTT	CASSEDLSSTDTQYF
TRBV11-2	many	TRBJ2-7	NA	TGTGCCAGCAGCTTAGTCCCCCTACTCCGGGACTCACAGTTTTTTGAGCAGTACTTC	CASSLVPLLRDSQFFEQYF
TRBV7-2	few	TRBJ1-1	TRBD1	TGTGCCAGCAGCTTGGACGACAGGGGGCCGACCGCTTTCTTT	CASSLDDRGPTAFF
TRBV29-1	NA	TRBJ2-2	TRBD2	TGCAGCGTTTCTAGCGGGAGGGCCTCGAGAACCGGGGAGCTGTTTTTT	CSVSSGRASRTGELFF
TRBV19	once	TRBJ2-5	NA	TGTGCCACCACCGCGGGCAGGGGTTTCCAAGAGACCCAGTACTTC	CATTAGRGFQETQYF
TRBV6-5	NA	TRBJ2-7	NA	TGTGCCAGCAGGACAAATTCCTACGAGCAGTACTTC	CASRTNSYEQYF
TRBV6-1	many	TRBJ2-1	NA	TGTGCCAGCAGGACGGGGGCGGGACCCCCCTACAATGAGCAGTTCTTC	CASRTGAGPPYNEQFF
TRBV21-1	NA	TRBJ2-1	NA	TGTGCCAGCAGCAGGGGGGGCCCCTATTACAATGAGCAGTTCTTC	CASSRGGPYYNEQFF
TRBV29-1	few	TRBJ2-7	NA	TGCAGCGTTGAGGGCAAGTACGAGCAGTACTTC	CSVEGKYEQYF
TRBV4-2	NA	TRBJ1-5	NA	TGTGCCAGCAGCCAAGCGGGGCTTCGCTTCAATCAGCCCCAGCATTTT	CASSQAGLRFNQPQHF
TRBV6-5	few	TRBJ2-3	NA	TGTGCCAGCAGTTATCAGGGAAGGGCAGATACGCAGTATTTT	CASSYQGRADTQYF
TRBV12-3/TRBV12-4	many	TRBJ2-1	TRBD2	TGTGCCAGTTTCGGGGGGTCGAGCTCCTACAATGAGCAGTTCTTC	CASFGGSSSYNEQFF
TRBV6-1	few	TRBJ2-2	NA	TGTGCCGGTTGGGCAGGGCGCACCGGGGAGCTGTTTTTT	CAGWAGRTGELFF
TRBV10-3	NA	TRBJ2-2	NA	TGTGCCATCAGTGAGGATCCGGCCGGGGAGCTGTTTTTT	CAISEDPAGELFF
TRBV7-2	NA	TRBJ2-3	TRBD2	TGTGCCAGCAGCTTATCGCGGACTAGCGGGGGGCGCACAGATACGCAGTATTTT	CASSLSRTSGGRTDTQYF
TRBV15	few	TRBJ2-5	NA	TGTGCCATCCAACGGGCTGCGGCTTACCAAGAGACCCAGTACTTC	CAIQRAAAYQETQYF
TRBV20-1	few	TRBJ1-4	NA	TGCAGTGCTAGAGAACAGGGACTGGGTGAAAAACTGTTTTTT	CSAREQGLGEKLFF